Listed below are T cell receptor beta chains from one sample, sequenced in a study of molecular identifiers for immune sequencing clone quantification. In TCRdb, the PCR reads were re-called with MiXCR into one record per CDR3 protein. The table records about 500,000 distinct CDR3 sequences, around 21% of them present only once. Sequencing was performed on naive CD8+ T cells from blood, with Jurkat cell RNA spiked in. Source of these receptors: a human donor in good health. Some libraries in this study had Jurkat cell RNA spiked in. CDR3s leave out the opening cysteine and the closing phenylalanine or tryptophan. A D gene is named only where the DNA matches it firmly.

V gene,D gene,J gene,CDR3 protein
TRBV7-9,TRBD2,TRBJ2-3,ASSSIRAGVDTQY
TRBV4-1,-,TRBJ2-7,ASSQRSGTYEQY
TRBV20-1,TRBD2,TRBJ2-7,SATGTSVSYEQY
TRBV20-1,-,TRBJ2-5,SANGGSWGETQY
TRBV28,TRBD1,TRBJ2-5,ASSLTARGRETQY
TRBV27,-,TRBJ2-6,DSSRSGANVLT
TRBV19,TRBD1,TRBJ1-1,ASSPRTGPNTEAF
TRBV4-3,-,TRBJ2-7,ASSQDRAGYEQY
TRBV27,TRBD2,TRBJ2-5,ASSAYGTSIQETQY
TRBV2,-,TRBJ2-3,ASSEQCTSTDTQY
TRBV30,-,TRBJ2-1,AWTPLGRGLGDEQF
TRBV30,TRBD1,TRBJ1-4,AGTDEKLF
TRBV30,-,TRBJ2-7,AWSPPTGTYEQY
TRBV7-9,-,TRBJ1-1,ASREGTEAF
TRBV20-1,-,TRBJ1-5,SAREDSNQPQH
TRBV7-9,TRBD1,TRBJ1-1,AGSSPGQGILEAF
TRBV7-9,TRBD1,TRBJ1-1,ASSLGQSEAF
TRBV29-1,-,TRBJ1-2,SVERYGYT
TRBV12-3/TRBV12-4,TRBD2,TRBJ2-1,ASSYVSGRENNEQF
TRBV2,-,TRBJ2-2,ASSVGGAWTGELF
TRBV4-3,-,TRBJ1-4,ASSQDQILSGEKLF
TRBV21-1,-,TRBJ1-5,ASSTRRVFLCQPQH
TRBV12-3/TRBV12-4,-,TRBJ2-2,ANEENTGELF
TRBV28,-,TRBJ1-5,ASSPQGYQPQH
TRBV6-6,-,TRBJ2-7,ASSPDPAEQY
TRBV29-1,-,TRBJ1-1,SVEETSVG
TRBV7-9,TRBD2,TRBJ2-7,ASSLHPRTSGAAYEQY
TRBV20-1,-,TRBJ2-5,SARVTRTQETQY
TRBV6-2/TRBV6-3,TRBD1,TRBJ2-5,ASGTGGQETQY
TRBV5-5,-,TRBJ2-7,ASSHTRVSGEQY
TRBV7-6,-,TRBJ2-2,ASSLGGGPGELF
TRBV7-9,TRBD1,TRBJ2-5,ASDDRTGSGETQY
TRBV14,TRBD1,TRBJ2-4,ASSPWTGENIQY
TRBV7-9,-,TRBJ2-7,ASSFPGRYEQY
TRBV11-3,-,TRBJ2-3,ASSFRGRIADTQY
TRBV7-2,TRBD2,TRBJ2-5,ASSLSSVIAGGLQETQY
TRBV20-1,TRBD2,TRBJ2-1,SARGSVVVSSGYNERF
TRBV7-9,-,TRBJ2-3,ASSTPSRGVDTQY
TRBV7-9,TRBD2,TRBJ2-2,ASSPSGRYTGELF
TRBV9,-,TRBJ2-7,ASSVGAVGGDEQY
TRBV7-9,-,TRBJ2-6,ASSQPSISGANVLT
TRBV11-2,-,TRBJ2-2,ASRSGLSGLAGGLF
TRBV6-2/TRBV6-3,TRBD1,TRBJ2-1,ASRPTDRVSYNEQF
TRBV6-2/TRBV6-3,TRBD1,TRBJ1-1,ASYTEGQLSTEAF
TRBV27,-,TRBJ1-1,ASSLAVNTGAF
TRBV12-3/TRBV12-4,-,TRBJ1-4,ASSKQVGGEKLF
TRBV4-3,-,TRBJ2-7,ASSPSAGDRSYEQY
TRBV12-3/TRBV12-4,-,TRBJ2-7,ASSLAWGAGGSYEQY
TRBV27,-,TRBJ1-1,ASSDTMNTEAF
TRBV5-1,-,TRBJ2-2,ASSFWDSYEYAGEPF
TRBV6-2/TRBV6-3,-,TRBJ2-7,ASSLAETYEQY
TRBV15,-,TRBJ2-3,ATSSLEGRWYSTDTQY
TRBV30,-,TRBJ1-1,AWSYGDNTEAF
TRBV20-1,-,TRBJ2-7,SARDTEGAGQLYEQY
TRBV12-3/TRBV12-4,-,TRBJ1-2,ASSSTAWGNYGYT
TRBV25-1,-,TRBJ2-6,ASSDTVGSGANVLT
TRBV6-6,TRBD2,TRBJ2-2,ASSSLGTSGTSNTGELF
TRBV19,-,TRBJ1-1,ASSIVAGAPTEAF
TRBV5-1,-,TRBJ2-1,ASSLVGPGDNEQF
TRBV27,-,TRBJ2-7,ASSLSSNDEQY